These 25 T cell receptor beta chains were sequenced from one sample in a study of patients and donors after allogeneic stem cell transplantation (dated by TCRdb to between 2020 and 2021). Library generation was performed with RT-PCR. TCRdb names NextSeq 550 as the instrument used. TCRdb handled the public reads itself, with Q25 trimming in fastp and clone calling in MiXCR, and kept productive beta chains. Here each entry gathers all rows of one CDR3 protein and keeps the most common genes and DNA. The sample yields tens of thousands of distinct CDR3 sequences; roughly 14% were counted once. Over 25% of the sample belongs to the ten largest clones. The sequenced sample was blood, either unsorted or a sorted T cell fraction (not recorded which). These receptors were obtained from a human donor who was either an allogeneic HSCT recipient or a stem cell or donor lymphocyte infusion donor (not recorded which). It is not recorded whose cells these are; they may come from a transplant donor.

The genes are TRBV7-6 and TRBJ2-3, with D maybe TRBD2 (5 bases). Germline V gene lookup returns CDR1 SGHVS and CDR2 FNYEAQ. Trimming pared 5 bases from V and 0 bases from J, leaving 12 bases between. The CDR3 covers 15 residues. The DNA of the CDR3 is TGTGCCAGCAGCAGGGAGCACCTCAGCACAGATACGCAGTATTTT. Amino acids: CASSREHLSTDTQYF.

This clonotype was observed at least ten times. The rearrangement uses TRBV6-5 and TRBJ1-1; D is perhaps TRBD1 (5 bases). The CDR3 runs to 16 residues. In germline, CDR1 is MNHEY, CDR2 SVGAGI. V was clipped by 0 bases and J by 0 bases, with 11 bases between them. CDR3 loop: CASSYSYGGLNTEAFF. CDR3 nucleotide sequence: TGTGCCAGCAGTTACTCGTACGGGGGATTGAACACTGAAGCTTTCTTT.

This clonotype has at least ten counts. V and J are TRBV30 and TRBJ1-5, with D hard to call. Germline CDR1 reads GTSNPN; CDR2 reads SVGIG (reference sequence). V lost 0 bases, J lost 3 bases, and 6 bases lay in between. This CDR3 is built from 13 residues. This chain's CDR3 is CAWSVTANQPQHF. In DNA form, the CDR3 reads TGTGCCTGGAGTGTAACGGCCAATCAGCCCCAGCATTTT.

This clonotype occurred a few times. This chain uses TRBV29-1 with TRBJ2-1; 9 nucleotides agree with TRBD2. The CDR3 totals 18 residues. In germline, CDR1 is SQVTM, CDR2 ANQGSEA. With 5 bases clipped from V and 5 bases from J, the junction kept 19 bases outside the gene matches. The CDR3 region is CSVFGSRLAGPGDNEQFF. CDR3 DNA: TGCAGCGTTTTTGGTAGCCGGCTAGCGGGACCAGGAGACAATGAGCAGTTCTTC.

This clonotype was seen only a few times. Written as DNA, the CDR3 is TGTGCCAGCAGTCAGGACAGGGCTTTAACCTACGAGCAGTACTTC. Amino acids: CASSQDRALTYEQYF. The chain uses TRBV2 and TRBJ2-7; 8 bases align to TRBD1. The CDR3 spans 15 residues. Germline V gives CDR1 SNHLY, CDR2 FYNNEI. V lost 5 bases, J lost 2 bases, and 8 bases stayed unmatched. The whole variable domain, remainder taken from reference TRBV2 and TRBJ2-7, is EPEVTQTPSHQVTQMGQEVILRCVPISNHLYFYWYRQILGQKVEFLVSFYNNEISEKSEIFDDQFSVERPDGSNFTLKIRSTKLEDSAMYFCASSQDRALTYEQYFGPGTRLTVT.

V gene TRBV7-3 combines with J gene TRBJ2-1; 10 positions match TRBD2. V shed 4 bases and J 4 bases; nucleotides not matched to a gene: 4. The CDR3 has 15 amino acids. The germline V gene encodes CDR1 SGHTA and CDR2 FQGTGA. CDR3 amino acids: CASSSTSGTYNEQFF. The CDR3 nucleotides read TGTGCCAGCAGCTCAACTAGCGGGACTTACAATGAGCAGTTCTTC.

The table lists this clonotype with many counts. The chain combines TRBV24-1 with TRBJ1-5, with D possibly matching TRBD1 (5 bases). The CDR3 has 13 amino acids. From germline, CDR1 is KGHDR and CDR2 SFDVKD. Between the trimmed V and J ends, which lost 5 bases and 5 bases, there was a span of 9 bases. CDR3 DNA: TGTGCCACCAGTGCTCAAGGGGATCAGCCCCAGCATTTT. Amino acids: CATSAQGDQPQHF.

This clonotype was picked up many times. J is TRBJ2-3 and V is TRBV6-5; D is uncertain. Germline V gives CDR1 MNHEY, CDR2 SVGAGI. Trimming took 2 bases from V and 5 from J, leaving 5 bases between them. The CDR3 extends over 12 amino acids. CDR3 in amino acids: CASSYMGDTQYF. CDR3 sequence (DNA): TGTGCCAGCAGTTACATGGGAGATACGCAGTATTTT.

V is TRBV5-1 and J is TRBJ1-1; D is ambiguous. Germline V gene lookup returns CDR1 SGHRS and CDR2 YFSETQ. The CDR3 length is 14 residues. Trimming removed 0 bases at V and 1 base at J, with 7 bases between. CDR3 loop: CASSLVQPNTEAFF. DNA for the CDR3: TGCGCCAGCAGCTTGGTACAGCCGAACACTGAAGCTTTCTTT. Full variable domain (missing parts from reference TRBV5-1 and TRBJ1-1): KAGVTQTPRYLIKTRGQQVTLSCSPISGHRSVSWYQQTPGQGLQFLFEYFSETQRNKGNFPGRFSGRQFSNSRSEMNVSTLELGDSALYLCASSLVQPNTEAFFGQGTRLTVV.

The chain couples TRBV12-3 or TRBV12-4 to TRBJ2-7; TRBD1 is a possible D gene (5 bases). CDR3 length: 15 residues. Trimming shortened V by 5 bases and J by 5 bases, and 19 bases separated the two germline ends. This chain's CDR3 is CASSGSPGNPHEQYF. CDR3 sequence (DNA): TGTGCCAGCAGTGGCTCGCCAGGGAACCCCCACGAGCAGTACTTC.

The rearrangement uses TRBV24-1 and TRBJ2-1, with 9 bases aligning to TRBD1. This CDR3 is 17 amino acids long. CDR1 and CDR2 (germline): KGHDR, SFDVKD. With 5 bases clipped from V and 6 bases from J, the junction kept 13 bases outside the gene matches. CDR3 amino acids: CATSVLGTSTGGNEQFF. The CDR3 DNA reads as TGTGCCACCAGTGTTTTAGGAACTTCGACAGGGGGCAATGAGCAGTTCTTC.

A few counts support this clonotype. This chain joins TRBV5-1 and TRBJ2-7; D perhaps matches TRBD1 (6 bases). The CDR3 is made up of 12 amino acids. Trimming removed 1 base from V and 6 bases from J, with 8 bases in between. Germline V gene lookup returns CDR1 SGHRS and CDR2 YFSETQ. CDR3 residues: CASSLTGPEQYF. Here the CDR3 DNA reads TGCGCCAGCAGCTTGACAGGGCCCGAGCAGTACTTC.

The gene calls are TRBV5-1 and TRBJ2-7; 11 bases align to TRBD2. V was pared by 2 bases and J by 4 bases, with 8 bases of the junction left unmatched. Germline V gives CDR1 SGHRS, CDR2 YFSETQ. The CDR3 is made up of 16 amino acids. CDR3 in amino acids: CASSLKYLAGGYEQYF. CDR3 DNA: TGCGCCAGCAGCTTAAAATACCTAGCGGGAGGATACGAGCAGTACTTC. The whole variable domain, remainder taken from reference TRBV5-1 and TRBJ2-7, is KAGVTQTPRYLIKTRGQQVTLSCSPISGHRSVSWYQQTPGQGLQFLFEYFSETQRNKGNFPGRFSGRQFSNSRSEMNVSTLELGDSALYLCASSLKYLAGGYEQYFGPGTRLTVT.

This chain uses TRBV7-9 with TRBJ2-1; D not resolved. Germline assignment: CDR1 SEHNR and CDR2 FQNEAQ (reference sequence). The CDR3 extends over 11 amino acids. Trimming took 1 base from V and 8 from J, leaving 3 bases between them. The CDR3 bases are TGTGCCAGCAGCTTAGAACATGAGCAGTTCTTC. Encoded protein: CASSLEHEQFF.

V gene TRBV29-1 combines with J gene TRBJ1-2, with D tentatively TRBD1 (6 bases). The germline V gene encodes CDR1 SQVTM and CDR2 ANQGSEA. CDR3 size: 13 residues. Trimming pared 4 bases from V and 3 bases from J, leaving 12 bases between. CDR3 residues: CSVVGTSHYGYTF. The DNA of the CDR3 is TGCAGCGTTGTGGGGACAAGCCACTATGGCTACACCTTC. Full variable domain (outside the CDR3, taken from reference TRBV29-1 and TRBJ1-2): SAVISQKPSRDICQRGTSLTIQCQVDSQVTMMFWYRQQPGQSLTLIATANQGSEATYESGFVIDKFPISRPNLTFSTLTVSNMSPEDSSIYLCSVVGTSHYGYTFGSGTRLTVV.

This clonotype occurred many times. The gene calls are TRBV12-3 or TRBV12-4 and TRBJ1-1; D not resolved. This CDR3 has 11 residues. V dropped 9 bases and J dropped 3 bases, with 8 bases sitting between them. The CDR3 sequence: CASRVDTEAFF. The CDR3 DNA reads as TGTGCCAGTCGGGTGGACACTGAAGCTTTCTTT.

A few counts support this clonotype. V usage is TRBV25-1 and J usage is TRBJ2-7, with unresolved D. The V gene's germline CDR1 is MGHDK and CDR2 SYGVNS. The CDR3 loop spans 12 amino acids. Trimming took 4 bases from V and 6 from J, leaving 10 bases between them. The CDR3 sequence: CASSGSTGEQYF. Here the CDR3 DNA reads TGTGCCAGCAGTGGATCGACTGGCGAGCAGTACTTC.

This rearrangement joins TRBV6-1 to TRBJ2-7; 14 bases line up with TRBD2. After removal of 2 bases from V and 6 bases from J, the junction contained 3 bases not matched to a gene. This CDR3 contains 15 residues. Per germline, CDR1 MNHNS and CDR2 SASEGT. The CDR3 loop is CASSERGLAGVEQYF. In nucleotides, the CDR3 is TGTGCCAGCAGTGAAAGGGGACTAGCGGGAGTCGAGCAGTACTTC.

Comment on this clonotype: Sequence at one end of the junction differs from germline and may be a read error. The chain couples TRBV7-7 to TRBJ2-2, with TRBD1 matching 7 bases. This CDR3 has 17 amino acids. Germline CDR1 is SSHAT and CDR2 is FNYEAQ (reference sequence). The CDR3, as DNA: TGTGCTAGCAGCCCACCCGGACAGGACAAGTGCCCCGGGGAGCTGTTTTTT. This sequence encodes CASSPPGQDKCPGELFF.

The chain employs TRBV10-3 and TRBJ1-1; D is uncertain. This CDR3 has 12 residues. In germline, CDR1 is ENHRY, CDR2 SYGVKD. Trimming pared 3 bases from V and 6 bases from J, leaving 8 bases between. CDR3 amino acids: CAISDMDPEAFF. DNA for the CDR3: TGTGCCATCAGTGATATGGACCCTGAAGCTTTCTTT.

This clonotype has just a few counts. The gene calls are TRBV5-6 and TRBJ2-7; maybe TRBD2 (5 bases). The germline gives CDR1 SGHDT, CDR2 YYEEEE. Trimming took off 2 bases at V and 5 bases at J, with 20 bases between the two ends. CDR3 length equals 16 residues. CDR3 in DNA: TGTGCCAGCAGCTTAGGTTGGACCGTCGGGGATAACGAGCAGTACTTC. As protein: CASSLGWTVGDNEQYF.

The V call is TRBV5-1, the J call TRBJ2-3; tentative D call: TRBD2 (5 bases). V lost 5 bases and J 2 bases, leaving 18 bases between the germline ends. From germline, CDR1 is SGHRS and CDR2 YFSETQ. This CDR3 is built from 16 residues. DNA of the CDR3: TGCGCCAGCAGTTGGGCTAGCTCCCTTTACACAGATACGCAGTATTTT. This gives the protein CASSWASSLYTDTQYF.

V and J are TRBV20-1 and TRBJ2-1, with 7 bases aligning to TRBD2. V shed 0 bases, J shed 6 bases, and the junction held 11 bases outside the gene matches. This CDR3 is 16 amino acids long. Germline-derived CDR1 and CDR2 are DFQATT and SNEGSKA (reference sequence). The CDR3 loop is CSARDLPGGGLNEQFF. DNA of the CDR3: TGCAGTGCTAGAGATCTCCCGGGAGGAGGACTCAATGAGCAGTTCTTC.

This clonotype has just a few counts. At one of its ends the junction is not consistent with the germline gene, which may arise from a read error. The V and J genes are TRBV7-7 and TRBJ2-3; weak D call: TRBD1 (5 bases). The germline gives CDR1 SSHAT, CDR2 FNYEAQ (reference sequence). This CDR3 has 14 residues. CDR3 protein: CASSVLGDTDTQYF. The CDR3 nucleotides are TGTGCTAGCAGCGTGTTAGGGGACACAGATACGCAGTATTTT.

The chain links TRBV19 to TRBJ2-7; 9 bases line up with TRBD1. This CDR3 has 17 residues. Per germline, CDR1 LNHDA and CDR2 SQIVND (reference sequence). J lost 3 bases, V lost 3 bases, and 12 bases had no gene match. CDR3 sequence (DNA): TGTGCCAGTAGTATCACCTGGCACAGGGGGCTTGGCTACGAGCAGTACTTC. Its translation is CASSITWHRGLGYEQYF.